These T cell receptor beta chains were read from a single sample in a study of blood T cells in healthy people across ages. Each CDR3 protein is one row after TCRdb ran MiXCR on the 5' RACE reads. Of approximately 1.5 million distinct CDR3 sequences listed, about 31% are singletons. What was sequenced was blood. The receptors here all came from a woman aged 25 to 39 in good health. CDR3s include the opening cysteine and the closing phenylalanine or tryptophan. The D gene is left open where the match is weak. Some rows mark clone size as missing; the rest say once, few, many or name a class of expanded clone.

d_call | clone_size | j_call | v_call | cdr3_aa | cdr3_nt
- | - | TRBJ1-2 | TRBV9 | CASSTERRGNYGYTF | TGTGCCAGCAGCACCGAAAGGAGGGGAAACTATGGCTACACCTTC
- | few | TRBJ2-5 | TRBV29-1 | CSVVGKEETQYF | TGCAGCGTTGTAGGGAAGGAAGAGACCCAGTACTTC
TRBD1 | few | TRBJ2-7 | TRBV7-9 | CASSSLGQGGDEQYF | TGTGCCAGCAGCTCACTCGGACAGGGCGGCGACGAGCAGTACTTC
TRBD1 | - | TRBJ2-3 | TRBV9 | CASSPQKSWTGGESTDTQYF | TGTGCCAGCAGCCCCCAAAAAAGTTGGACAGGGGGTGAAAGCACAGATACGCAGTATTTT
TRBD1 | - | TRBJ1-2 | TRBV5-6 | CASSRNQGAGGYTF | TGTGCCAGCAGCCGAAACCAGGGGGCGGGAGGCTACACCTTC
- | - | TRBJ2-7 | TRBV18 | CASSPTRGGPYEQYF | TGTGCCAGCTCACCCACGAGGGGGGGTCCCTACGAGCAGTACTTC
TRBD2 | - | TRBJ2-3 | TRBV24-1 | CATSDPRGLAATDTQYF | TGTGCCACCAGTGACCCCCGGGGACTAGCGGCCACAGATACGCAGTATTTT
TRBD2 | few | TRBJ2-7 | TRBV7-9 | CASSLAGGTIGGEQYF | TGTGCCAGCAGCTTAGCCGGGGGGACTATCGGCGGCGAGCAGTACTTC
- | - | TRBJ1-1 | TRBV30 | CAWSAYSGPPNTEAFF | TGTGCCTGGAGCGCCTACTCGGGACCCCCGAACACTGAAGCTTTCTTT
- | - | TRBJ1-2 | TRBV5-1 | CASSGSSGQQGYTF | TGCGCCAGCAGCGGAAGCTCTGGACAGCAGGGCTACACCTTC
- | - | TRBJ2-5 | TRBV6-6 | CASSSRGGAETQYF | TGTGCCAGCAGTTCCCGAGGGGGGGCTGAGACCCAGTACTTC
- | - | TRBJ2-2 | TRBV6-1 | CASQQGIVPGELFF | TGTGCCAGCCAACAGGGTATCGTCCCCGGGGAGCTGTTTTTT
TRBD1 | - | TRBJ1-4 | TRBV29-1 | CSVQDRGPRELFF | TGCAGCGTTCAAGACAGGGGGCCCCGCGAACTGTTTTTT
- | few | TRBJ1-2 | TRBV30 | CAWRGENNYGYTF | TGTGCCTGGAGGGGGGAGAATAACTATGGCTACACCTTC
- | - | TRBJ1-2 | TRBV30 | CAWSTSAPNYGYTF | TGTGCCTGGAGTACTAGCGCCCCGAACTATGGCTACACCTTC
- | - | TRBJ1-5 | TRBV20-1 | CSARMDRNQPQHF | TGCAGTGCTAGAATGGACCGCAATCAGCCCCAGCATTTT
TRBD1 | - | TRBJ2-7 | TRBV13 | CASSTRQGAWEQYF | TGTGCCAGCAGCACCCGACAGGGGGCTTGGGAGCAGTACTTC
- | few | TRBJ2-2 | TRBV4-1 | CASSHPGPGGELFF | TGCGCCAGCAGCCACCCAGGCCCGGGCGGGGAGCTGTTTTTT